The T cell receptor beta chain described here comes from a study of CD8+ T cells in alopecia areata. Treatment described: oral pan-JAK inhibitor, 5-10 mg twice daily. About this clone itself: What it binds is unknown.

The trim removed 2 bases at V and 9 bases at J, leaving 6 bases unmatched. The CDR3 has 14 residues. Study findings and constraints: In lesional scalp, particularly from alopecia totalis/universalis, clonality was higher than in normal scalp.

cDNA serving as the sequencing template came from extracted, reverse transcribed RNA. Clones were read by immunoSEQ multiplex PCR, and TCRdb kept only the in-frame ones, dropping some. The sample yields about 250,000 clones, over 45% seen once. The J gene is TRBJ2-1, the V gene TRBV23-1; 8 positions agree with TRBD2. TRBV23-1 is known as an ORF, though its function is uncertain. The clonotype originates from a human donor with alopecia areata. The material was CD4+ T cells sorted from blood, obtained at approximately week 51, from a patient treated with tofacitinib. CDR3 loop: CASSQRGGLGEQFF. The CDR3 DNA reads TGCGCCAGCAGTCAACGGGGGGGCTTGGGTGAGCAGTTCTTC.